This paragraph reports one T cell receptor beta chain. Its recognized antigen is unknown. There are no base qualities to consult, and no much larger clone falls within one base. The CDR3 runs 13 amino acids, cysteine and phenylalanine included. Only the CDR3 region is kept as DNA, spanning 39 bases read in frame from base 1. The germline V gene (reference sequence) yields GTSNPN for CDR1 and SVGIG for CDR2. V is clipped by 3 bases and J by 3 bases, and the sequence between their germline boundaries is 12 bases long. Patients with a history of autoimmune disease or receiving systemic immunosuppression were excluded from the trial. Peripheral blood for TCR sequencing was collected from all dose cohorts at baseline, on cycle 4 day 1, and on cycle 7 day 1. Samples were obtained from an open-label, multicenter, first-in-human phase I dose-escalation trial of ivuxolimab. The trial enrolled adults with locally advanced or metastatic head and neck squamous cell, hepatocellular, melanoma or renal cell carcinoma. Before TCR sequencing, CD4+ T cells and CD8+ T cells were sorted from peripheral blood as separate populations.

To sequence the TCRbeta CDR3 region, genomic DNA was isolated from the sorted cells. The immunoSEQ Assay was used for sequencing of TCRbeta CDR3 regions. TCRdb took this table from immuneACCESS and kept in-frame rearrangements with V and J called. Such tables lack part of the clones; where checked against another copy, unresolved V genes explain under half of the gap, and the rest is unexplained. This sample holds 35,000 to 45,000 clones; 82% were observed only once. The ten largest clones take up roughly 20% of the sample. The data belong to a study of OX40 agonist ivuxolimab in advanced cancers. As for the study more broadly: Ivuxolimab was a fully human IgG2 agonistic monoclonal antibody targeting the costimulatory receptor OX40 (CD134). Intravenous ivuxolimab was administered to patients every 2 weeks at six dose levels: 0.01, 0.1, 0.3, 1.5, 3 and 10 mg/kg. Of the 50 to 55 patients in dose escalation, 19 had hepatocellular carcinoma, about 15 had melanoma, 9 had renal cell carcinoma and 9 had head and neck cancer. Partial responses occurred in three dose-escalation patients: two with cutaneous melanoma and one with hepatocellular carcinoma. The paper describes the monotherapy dose-escalation part (N ≈ 49 patients) of the phase I trial of ivuxolimab. The point of sequencing TCRbeta in the periphery was to test whether ivuxolimab changed TCR sequence diversity and drove clonal T-cell expansion. Prior anti-PD-1, anti-PD-L1 or anti-CTLA-4 therapy was permitted, and checkpoint inhibitors had been received by under 50% of dose-escalation patients. In the dose-escalation cohort, roughly 80% of patients were male, and the mean age was approximately 60 years, with a range of 23 to 79.

The paper as a whole reports these results and caveats: After ivuxolimab, more expanded clones were found on average in CD8+ T cells than in CD4+ T cells. Low levels of normalized T-cell clonal expansion were also seen in some patients who did not respond. At doses of 0.1 to 3.0 mg/kg, clonal expansion of both CD4+ and CD8+ T cells in blood was seen between baseline and week 6. Partial responders in the 0.1-3.0 mg/kg groups had among the lowest normalized peripheral clonal expansion, especially among CD8+ T cells. The antigen specificity of the clonally expanded peripheral T cells was not determined.

The sequence links TRBV30 to TRBJ2-7; a tentative D call is TRBD1 (6 bases match). Sequences were derived from CD4+ or CD8+ T cells sorted from blood, sampled in a trial of the OX40 agonist ivuxolimab. This TCR was recovered from an adult with an advanced solid tumor such as melanoma, head and neck, liver or kidney cancer. CDR3 protein: CAWRAGQFYEQYF. The nucleotide sequence reads as follows: TGTGCCTGGAGGGCTGGACAGTTCTACGAGCAGTACTTC. Reference TRBV30 and TRBJ2-7 proteins supply the regions before and after the CDR3; the full variable domain is: SQTIHQWPATLVQPVGSPLSLECTVEGTSNPNLYWYRQAAGRGLQLLFYSVGIGQISSEVPQNLSASRPQDRQFILSSKKLLLSDSGFYLCAWRAGQFYEQYFGPGTRLTVT.